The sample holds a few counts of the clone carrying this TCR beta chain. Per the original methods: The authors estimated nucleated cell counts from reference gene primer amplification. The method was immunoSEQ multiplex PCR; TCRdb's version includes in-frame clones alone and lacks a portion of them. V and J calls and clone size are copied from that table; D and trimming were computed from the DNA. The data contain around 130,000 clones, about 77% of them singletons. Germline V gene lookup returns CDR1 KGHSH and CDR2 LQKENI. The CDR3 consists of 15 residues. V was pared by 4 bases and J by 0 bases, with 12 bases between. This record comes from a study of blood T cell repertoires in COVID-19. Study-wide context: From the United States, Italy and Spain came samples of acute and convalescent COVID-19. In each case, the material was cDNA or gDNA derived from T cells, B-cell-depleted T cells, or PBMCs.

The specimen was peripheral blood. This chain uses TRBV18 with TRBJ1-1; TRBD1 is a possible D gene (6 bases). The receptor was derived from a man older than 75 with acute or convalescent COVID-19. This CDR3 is CASSLWGPLNTEAFF. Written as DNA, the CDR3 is TGTGCCAGCTCACTTTGGGGGCCCTTGAACACTGAAGCTTTCTTT. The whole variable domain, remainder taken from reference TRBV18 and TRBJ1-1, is NAGVMQNPRHLVRRRGQEARLRCSPMKGHSHVYWYRQLPEEGLKFMVYLQKENIIDESGMPKERFSAEFPKEGPSILRIQQVVRGDSAAYFCASSLWGPLNTEAFFGQGTRLTVV.